The rows below give T cell receptor beta chains drawn from one sample of a study of CD4 T cells in relation to SARS-CoV-2 and coronaviruses. Profiled with immunoSEQ multiplex PCR; TCRdb holds only in-frame clones, not every one. The sample includes roughly 60,000 clones, around 93% of them seen just once. Input material: naive CD4+ T cells from PBMCs. The source of these receptors is a human donor in good health. CDR3s include the opening cysteine and the closing phenylalanine or tryptophan. The order of the fields is CDR3 length, V gene, J gene, clone size, D gene, CDR3 DNA, CDR3 protein. D genes are given only for firm matches. Clone size, where shown, is once, few, many, or a class for clones that have expanded.

CDR3 length: 14
V gene: TRBV7-9
J gene: TRBJ2-7
clone size: -
D gene: TRBD1
CDR3 DNA: TGTGCCAGCAGTCCTACGGGACAGCACTACGAGCAGTACTTC
CDR3 protein: CASSPTGQHYEQYF

CDR3 length: 15
V gene: TRBV7-2
J gene: TRBJ2-7
clone size: -
D gene: -
CDR3 DNA: TGTGCCAGCAGCTCGGCGGGACACGGGTCATACGAGCAGTACTTC
CDR3 protein: CASSSAGHGSYEQYF

CDR3 length: 17
V gene: TRBV24-1
J gene: TRBJ2-3
clone size: -
D gene: TRBD1
CDR3 DNA: TGTGCCACCAGTGATCCGGGACAGGGGGGGGAGGCGAATACGCAGTATTTT
CDR3 protein: CATSDPGQGGEANTQYF

CDR3 length: 16
V gene: TRBV5-1
J gene: TRBJ2-2
clone size: -
D gene: -
CDR3 DNA: TGCGCCAGCAGCTTATCTGGCAGGGGGAACACCGGGGAGCTGTTTTTT
CDR3 protein: CASSLSGRGNTGELFF

CDR3 length: 15
V gene: TRBV11-2
J gene: TRBJ2-1
clone size: -
D gene: -
CDR3 DNA: TGTGCCAGCAGTAAGCGGGTGAGCTCCTACAATGAGCAGTTCTTC
CDR3 protein: CASSKRVSSYNEQFF

CDR3 length: 16
V gene: TRBV3-1/TRBV3-2
J gene: TRBJ2-2
clone size: -
D gene: -
CDR3 DNA: TGTGCCAGCAGCCCCCGACTAGGAGCGAACACCGGGGAGCTGTTTTTT
CDR3 protein: CASSPRLGANTGELFF

CDR3 length: 11
V gene: TRBV5-1
J gene: TRBJ2-7
clone size: -
D gene: -
CDR3 DNA: TGCGCCAGCAGCGGAGAGGGCGAGCAGTACTTC
CDR3 protein: CASSGEGEQYF

CDR3 length: 12
V gene: TRBV3-1/TRBV3-2
J gene: TRBJ1-2
clone size: -
D gene: -
CDR3 DNA: TGTGCCAGCAGCCAGGGTGCGTATGGCTACACCTTC
CDR3 protein: CASSQGAYGYTF

CDR3 length: 15
V gene: TRBV9
J gene: TRBJ2-3
clone size: -
D gene: TRBD2
CDR3 DNA: TGTGCCAGCAGGTCTAGCGGGAGTTTAACAGATACGCAGTATTTT
CDR3 protein: CASRSSGSLTDTQYF

CDR3 length: 16
V gene: TRBV5-5
J gene: TRBJ1-5
clone size: -
D gene: -
CDR3 DNA: TGTGCCAGCAGCTTGATTTACAGAGGTAGCAATCAGCCCCAGCATTTT
CDR3 protein: CASSLIYRGSNQPQHF

CDR3 length: 17
V gene: TRBV5-1
J gene: TRBJ2-5
clone size: -
D gene: -
CDR3 DNA: TGCGCCAGCAGCTTGGGAGAAGGGGTGGCCCGCCAAGAGACCCAGTACTTC
CDR3 protein: CASSLGEGVARQETQYF

CDR3 length: 13
V gene: TRBV6-2/TRBV6-3
J gene: TRBJ2-7
clone size: once
D gene: -
CDR3 DNA: TGTGCCAGCAGTTACTCGGCGACGGGCGAGCAGTACTTC
CDR3 protein: CASSYSATGEQYF

CDR3 length: 13
V gene: TRBV12-2
J gene: TRBJ2-7
clone size: -
D gene: -
CDR3 DNA: TGTGCAAGTCGCTTGGGGCGGACCTACGAGCAGTACTTC
CDR3 protein: CASRLGRTYEQYF

CDR3 length: 12
V gene: TRBV2
J gene: TRBJ1-5
clone size: -
D gene: -
CDR3 DNA: TGTGCCAGCAGTGAAGGGTATCAGCCCCAGCATTTT
CDR3 protein: CASSEGYQPQHF

CDR3 length: 15
V gene: TRBV29-1
J gene: TRBJ2-5
clone size: -
D gene: TRBD2
CDR3 DNA: TGCAGCGTTGATTGGGCCACGGGAGGGCAAGAGACCCAGTACTTC
CDR3 protein: CSVDWATGGQETQYF

CDR3 length: 12
V gene: TRBV12-3/TRBV12-4
J gene: TRBJ2-7
clone size: -
D gene: -
CDR3 DNA: TGTGCCAGCAGTCTCGACTCCTACGAGCAGTACTTC
CDR3 protein: CASSLDSYEQYF

CDR3 length: 13
V gene: TRBV27
J gene: TRBJ2-7
clone size: -
D gene: -
CDR3 DNA: TGTGCCAGCAGTTCTAGCGATTCCTACGAGCAGTACTTC
CDR3 protein: CASSSSDSYEQYF

CDR3 length: 14
V gene: TRBV2
J gene: TRBJ1-1
clone size: -
D gene: TRBD1
CDR3 DNA: TGTGCCAGCAGTGAATCAGGGGGGTCATCTGAAGCTTTCTTT
CDR3 protein: CASSESGGSSEAFF

CDR3 length: 12
V gene: TRBV10-2
J gene: TRBJ2-7
clone size: -
D gene: -
CDR3 DNA: TGCGCCACCTCCAGTCCGGGTTACGAGCAGTACTTC
CDR3 protein: CATSSPGYEQYF

CDR3 length: 15
V gene: TRBV4-1
J gene: TRBJ2-6
clone size: -
D gene: -
CDR3 DNA: TGCGCCAGCAGCCAAGATGGACCCGGGGCCAACGTCCTGACTTTC
CDR3 protein: CASSQDGPGANVLTF

CDR3 length: 18
V gene: TRBV7-3
J gene: TRBJ2-2
clone size: -
D gene: TRBD2
CDR3 DNA: TGTGCCAGCAGCCCCGGACTAGCGGGAGGGCCGAACACCGGGGAGCTGTTTTTT
CDR3 protein: CASSPGLAGGPNTGELFF

CDR3 length: 14
V gene: TRBV28
J gene: TRBJ1-5
clone size: -
D gene: TRBD1
CDR3 DNA: TGTGCCCTTCGGGACAGGGGAGAAGAACAGCCCCAGCATTTT
CDR3 protein: CALRDRGEEQPQHF

CDR3 length: 12
V gene: TRBV10-1
J gene: TRBJ1-2
clone size: -
D gene: -
CDR3 DNA: TGCGCCAGCAGTGATCGGGGAGATGGCTACACCTTC
CDR3 protein: CASSDRGDGYTF

CDR3 length: 15
V gene: TRBV7-2
J gene: TRBJ2-2
clone size: -
D gene: TRBD2
CDR3 DNA: TGTGCCAGCAGCTTAGACGGGAGGGCCAGCGGGGAGCTGTTTTTT
CDR3 protein: CASSLDGRASGELFF

CDR3 length: 15
V gene: TRBV27
J gene: TRBJ1-5
clone size: -
D gene: TRBD1
CDR3 DNA: TGTGCCAGCAGCCGGACAGGATTAAGCAATCAGCCCCAGCATTTT
CDR3 protein: CASSRTGLSNQPQHF

CDR3 length: 15
V gene: TRBV5-1
J gene: TRBJ2-1
clone size: -
D gene: TRBD2
CDR3 DNA: TGCGCCAGCAGTTGGACTAGCGGGTCGAACAATGAGCAGTTCTTC
CDR3 protein: CASSWTSGSNNEQFF

CDR3 length: 13
V gene: TRBV11-2
J gene: TRBJ1-1
clone size: once
D gene: -
CDR3 DNA: TGTGCCAGCAGCACCCCGAGAGATGGCGTAGCTTTCTTT
CDR3 protein: CASSTPRDGVAFF

CDR3 length: 17
V gene: TRBV7-2
J gene: TRBJ2-2
clone size: few
D gene: -
CDR3 DNA: TGTGCCAGCACAGCTTATCCGGGGAGTATTGGCACCGGGGAGCTGTTTTTT
CDR3 protein: CASTAYPGSIGTGELFF

CDR3 length: 14
V gene: TRBV7-9
J gene: TRBJ1-4
clone size: -
D gene: -
CDR3 DNA: TGTGCCAGCAGCTTTCACATGCGGGGTGAAAAACTGTTTTTT
CDR3 protein: CASSFHMRGEKLFF

CDR3 length: 14
V gene: TRBV7-3
J gene: TRBJ1-2
clone size: -
D gene: -
CDR3 DNA: TGTGCCAGCAGCTTAACAGGGGGTAACTATGGCTACACCTTC
CDR3 protein: CASSLTGGNYGYTF

CDR3 length: 15
V gene: TRBV28
J gene: TRBJ2-2
clone size: -
D gene: TRBD1
CDR3 DNA: TGTGCCAGCAGCCCAGGGGGAAGAGGAACCGGGGAGCTGTTTTTT
CDR3 protein: CASSPGGRGTGELFF

CDR3 length: 15
V gene: TRBV10-3
J gene: TRBJ2-1
clone size: -
D gene: -
CDR3 DNA: TGTGCCATCGGTTCGCTAGTATCAGGGGCTGATGAGCAGTTCTTC
CDR3 protein: CAIGSLVSGADEQFF

CDR3 length: 16
V gene: TRBV5-1
J gene: TRBJ2-1
clone size: -
D gene: -
CDR3 DNA: TGCGCCAGCAGCCGGGAAGGGAGCGGACCCTACAATGAGCAGTTCTTC
CDR3 protein: CASSREGSGPYNEQFF

CDR3 length: 16
V gene: TRBV3-1/TRBV3-2
J gene: TRBJ2-5
clone size: -
D gene: TRBD2
CDR3 DNA: TGTGCCAGCAGCCAAATACGACTAGCGGGGCAAGAGACCCAGTACTTC
CDR3 protein: CASSQIRLAGQETQYF

CDR3 length: 14
V gene: TRBV7-3
J gene: TRBJ2-3
clone size: -
D gene: -
CDR3 DNA: TGTGCCAGCAGTAGATGGTTGGGCACAGATACGCAGTATTTT
CDR3 protein: CASSRWLGTDTQYF

CDR3 length: 16
V gene: TRBV7-9
J gene: TRBJ2-1
clone size: few
D gene: -
CDR3 DNA: TGTGCCAGCAGCTTAGCTCGAAGGGGTGACTACAATGAGCAGTTCTTC
CDR3 protein: CASSLARRGDYNEQFF

CDR3 length: 16
V gene: TRBV7-9
J gene: TRBJ2-1
clone size: -
D gene: TRBD2
CDR3 DNA: TGTGCCAGCAGCTTAGGGGCTAGCGGGAGGAACAATGAGCAGTTCTTC
CDR3 protein: CASSLGASGRNNEQFF

CDR3 length: 17
V gene: TRBV7-3
J gene: TRBJ2-1
clone size: -
D gene: -
CDR3 DNA: TGTGCCAGCAGCTTAACGGAGCAGCGCGCAAATTACAATGAGCAGTTCTTC
CDR3 protein: CASSLTEQRANYNEQFF

CDR3 length: 12
V gene: TRBV12-3/TRBV12-4
J gene: TRBJ2-3
clone size: -
D gene: -
CDR3 DNA: TGTGCCAGCAGTCCGACCACAGATACGCAGTATTTT
CDR3 protein: CASSPTTDTQYF

CDR3 length: 16
V gene: TRBV3-1/TRBV3-2
J gene: TRBJ1-4
clone size: -
D gene: -
CDR3 DNA: TGTGCCAGCAGCCCCCGGACCAGGGCTGGTAATGAAAAACTGTTTTTT
CDR3 protein: CASSPRTRAGNEKLFF

CDR3 length: 15
V gene: TRBV9
J gene: TRBJ2-3
clone size: -
D gene: -
CDR3 DNA: TGTGCCAGCAGCGCATCTTGGGGGGGCCCAGATACGCAGTATTTT
CDR3 protein: CASSASWGGPDTQYF

CDR3 length: 14
V gene: TRBV10-2
J gene: TRBJ2-3
clone size: -
D gene: -
CDR3 DNA: TGCGCCAGCAGTGGTCCGGGAGGGGGCGGTACGCAGTATTTT
CDR3 protein: CASSGPGGGGTQYF

CDR3 length: 14
V gene: TRBV6-5
J gene: TRBJ1-1
clone size: -
D gene: -
CDR3 DNA: TGTGCCAGCAGTTACTCACGGGGGAGCACTGAAGCTTTCTTT
CDR3 protein: CASSYSRGSTEAFF